The clone carrying this T cell receptor beta chain has ten or more counts. CDR3-region Arm-PCR and iRepertoire HTBI primers produced the TCR beta libraries. TCRdb redid the calling of the multiplex PCR reads with MiXCR, one entry per CDR3 protein. The sample carries about 470,000 distinct CDR3 sequences, more than 13% recorded once. The CDR3 has 12 residues. V lost 8 bases to trimming and J lost 1 base, with 8 bases between them. CDR1 is MNHEY and CDR2 is SVGEGT in the germline V gene. These data belong to a study of regulatory T cells in long-lasting Graves disease. Specified time point: newly diagnosed GD, antithyroid drugs for less than 3 months. Generation of the TCR library employed RNA extracted from PBMCs. These records were also assigned to another study, of T cells in Graves' hyperthyroidism and ophthalmopathy. From that study: RT-PCR in the first round (using the HTBI primer set) targeted the TCR CDR3. A 13 V-J signature model discriminated ophthalmopathy versus stable hyperthyroidism.

This specimen consisted of peripheral blood mononuclear cells (PBMCs), obtained at new diagnosis, from a patient treated with antithyroid drugs. The sequence derives from a woman between 25 and 40 years old with Graves disease. V and J are TRBV6-2 or TRBV6-3 and TRBJ2-5; D may be TRBD1 or TRBD2 (5 bases each). CDR3: CASRGPQETQYF. In nucleotides, the CDR3 is TGTGCCAGCCGGGGACCCCAAGAGACCCAGTACTTC.